The 18 T cell receptor beta chains in this list originate from one sample, sequenced in a study of identical twins (dated by TCRdb to 2016 to 2017). Library generation was performed with 5' RACE. Sequencing used an Illumina HiSeq 2000. TCRdb trimmed the raw reads at Q25, called clones with MiXCR and kept productive beta chains. All rows with the same CDR3 protein become a single entry with the most common DNA and genes. This sample comprises about 520,000 distinct CDR3 sequences, roughly 21% of them detected only once. The ten top clones hold 0.91% of the sample. This sample was shared with a second study, whose subject was T cells expressing NK-cell markers.

The sequencing input was CD4+ T cells sorted from blood. These receptors all come from a woman aged 18-29 years in good health.

V is TRBV4-3 and J is TRBJ1-2; 9 bases align to TRBD1. With V trimmed by 0 bases and J by 7 bases, 9 bases remained unmatched. Germline values: CDR1 LGHNA, CDR2 YSLEER. The CDR3 contains 16 residues. Here the CDR3 DNA reads TGCGCCAGCAGCCAAGAATCTCGGACAGGGGCACTTGGCTACACCTTC. This gives the protein CASSQESRTGALGYTF.

This clonotype was seen more than once but under ten times. V is TRBV20-1 and J is TRBJ1-4, with 9 bases that match TRBD1. With 2 bases clipped from V and 10 bases from J, the junction kept 14 bases outside the gene matches. In germline, CDR1 is DFQATT, CDR2 SNEGSKA (reference sequence). The CDR3 runs 16 residues. CDR3 in DNA: TGCAGTGCTAGACCCCCTACAGGGGGCCACGGGGGAAAACTGTTTTTT. Protein: CSARPPTGGHGGKLFF.

This clonotype was recorded many times. The rearrangement links TRBV5-1 to TRBJ2-1, with 7 bases aligning to TRBD2. CDR1 and CDR2 (germline): SGHRS, YFSETQ. The CDR3 runs 15 residues. Trimming at V came to 0 bases and at J to 2 bases, leaving 2 bases not matched to a gene. CDR3 residues: CASSLASGAYNEQFF. In DNA, the CDR3 is TGCGCCAGCAGCTTGGCGAGCGGGGCCTACAATGAGCAGTTCTTC.

This clonotype came up a few times. The chain has TRBV4-2 and TRBJ1-1; D unresolved. Germline CDR1 LGHNA, CDR2 YNFKEQ. V lost 3 bases and J 6 bases, leaving 14 bases between the germline ends. The CDR3 is made up of 14 amino acids. This chain's CDR3 is CASSQVQVPSEAFF. The CDR3 DNA follows: TGTGCCAGCAGCCAGGTTCAGGTCCCTTCTGAAGCTTTCTTT.

This clonotype has only a few counts. The V call is TRBV7-9, the J call TRBJ1-2; D gene uncertain. The CDR3 runs 12 residues. V lost 5 bases and J lost 8, with 12 bases in between. The germline V gene has CDR1 SEHNR and CDR2 FQNEAQ (reference sequence). The CDR3 region is CASSGRLGGYTF. CDR3 DNA sequence: TGTGCCAGCAGCGGACGACTAGGGGGCTACACCTTC.

This clonotype has just a few counts. The V call is TRBV6-5, the J call TRBJ2-7; the D gene is possibly TRBD1 (6 bases). The V and J ends lost 0 bases and 4 bases respectively, with 13 bases between them. Germline lookup yields CDR1 MNHEY and CDR2 SVGAGI. The CDR3 spans 15 residues. Here the CDR3 DNA reads TGTGCCAGCAGTTACTCGAAACAGGGTCAGTACGAGCAGTACTTC. Its translation: CASSYSKQGQYEQYF.

The rearrangement uses TRBV5-1 and TRBJ1-1, with a weak D call TRBD1 (6 bases). The CDR3 consists of 13 residues. Trimming removed 3 bases from V and 5 bases from J, with 11 bases in between. Germline CDR1 is SGHRS and CDR2 is YFSETQ. The CDR3 DNA reads as TGCGCCAGCAGCTCCGACAGGAGGACTGAAGCTTTCTTT. The encoded protein is CASSSDRRTEAFF.

This clonotype has a count of ten or more. This chain uses TRBV5-6 with TRBJ2-1, with 8 bases lining up with TRBD2. The CDR3 extends over 16 amino acids. V lost 4 bases and J lost 4; bases outside the gene matches: 10. The V gene's germline CDR1 is SGHDT and CDR2 YYEEEE. The CDR3 region has the DNA TGTGCCAGCAGCCCCGCCCGACTAGCGCTATACAATGAGCAGTTCTTC. Translated, it gives CASSPARLALYNEQFF.

The chain joins TRBV5-5 to TRBJ2-5; TRBD2 matches 9 bases. V shed 4 bases, J shed 1 base, and the junction held 11 bases outside the gene matches. There are 17 residues in the CDR3. CDR1 SGHKS and CDR2 YYEKEE come from the germline V gene (reference sequence). The CDR3 spells CASSHRLAGVSQETQYF. CDR3 nucleotide sequence: TGTGCCAGCAGCCATCGATTAGCGGGGGTATCCCAAGAGACCCAGTACTTC. Based on the CDR3 plus reference TRBV5-5 and TRBJ2-5, the full variable domain is DAGVTQSPTHLIKTRGQQVTLRCSPISGHKSVSWYQQVLGQGPQFIFQYYEKEERGRGNFPDRFSARQFPNYSSELNVNALLLGDSALYLCASSHRLAGVSQETQYFGPGTRLLVL.

This chain uses TRBV20-1 with TRBJ2-1, with TRBD2 matching over 10 bases. V lost 0 bases and J lost 7; bases outside the gene matches: 6. The CDR3 sequence is 15 residues long. Per germline, CDR1 DFQATT and CDR2 SNEGSKA (reference sequence). DNA for the CDR3: TGCAGTGCTAGAGACAGCGGGGGGGCAGGGAATGAGCAGTTCTTC. This translates into CSARDSGGAGNEQFF.

This clonotype was found a few times. This chain joins TRBV15 and TRBJ2-2; D perhaps matches TRBD2 (5 bases). The CDR3 is made up of 13 amino acids. Germline V lookup: CDR1 LNHNV, CDR2 YYDKDF (reference sequence). The V and J ends lost 3 bases and 4 bases respectively, with 6 bases between them. The CDR3 region has the DNA TGTGCCACCAGCAGGGACTTCACCGGGGAGCTGTTTTTT. Translated: CATSRDFTGELFF. Complete variable domain (other parts from reference TRBV15 and TRBJ2-2): DAMVIQNPRYQVTQFGKPVTLSCSQTLNHNVMYWYQQKSSQAPKLLFHYYDKDFNNEADTPDNFQSRRPNTSFCFLDIRSPGLGDTAMYLCATSRDFTGELFFGEGSRLTVL.

This clonotype has more than one count but fewer than ten. The chain uses TRBV11-3 and TRBJ2-1, with D possibly being TRBD2 (6 bases). Per the germline V gene, CDR1 is SGHNT and CDR2 is YENEEA. The length of the CDR3 is 16 residues. V lost 5 bases and J lost 3, with 17 bases in between. The DNA for the CDR3 is TGTGCCAGCAGCGATCTAAGCGGGCGGCGCTACAATGAGCAGTTCTTC. Its protein is CASSDLSGRRYNEQFF.

In nucleotides, the CDR3 is TGTGCCAGCAATGGGGGTACGAACTCACCCCTCCACTTT. Its translation: CASNGGTNSPLHF. The chain couples TRBV6-1 to TRBJ1-6; TRBD1 might be the D (5 bases). Trimming stripped 7 bases from V and 10 bases from J, with 14 bases between. CDR3 length: 13 amino acids. The germline gives CDR1 MNHNS, CDR2 SASEGT.

This clonotype has ten or more counts. The rearrangement links TRBV12-3 or TRBV12-4 to TRBJ1-1; 7 bases map to TRBD1. CDR3 length: 13 residues. V was clipped by 6 bases and J by 9 bases; unmatched bases: 10. The CDR3 region is CASSLEGRGQAFF. For the CDR3, the DNA is TGTGCCAGCAGCCTTGAGGGGAGGGGGCAAGCTTTCTTT.

The chain is built from TRBV14 and TRBJ1-1; D unresolved. Germline V CDR1 and CDR2: SGHDN, FVKESK. The V end was cut by 4 bases, the J end by 0 bases, with 12 bases between. This CDR3 has 15 residues. CDR3 amino acids: CASSPEATLNTEAFF. The CDR3 coding sequence is TGTGCCAGCAGCCCTGAGGCCACCTTGAACACTGAAGCTTTCTTT.

This clonotype was detected a few times. This rearrangement joins TRBV20-1 to TRBJ2-3; tentative D call: TRBD1 (6 bases). Trimming shortened V by 3 bases and J by 6 bases, and 16 bases separated the two germline ends. This CDR3 has 14 residues. The germline V gene has CDR1 DFQATT and CDR2 SNEGSKA (reference sequence). CDR3 coding DNA: TGCAGTGCTAGCCCGGGACACATTTGGGATACGCAGTATTTT. This codes for CSASPGHIWDTQYF.

There are a few counts of this clonotype. The CDR3 here is CASSRQGTLSGYGYTF. CDR3 in DNA: TGTGCCAGCAGTCGACAGGGGACATTGAGCGGTTATGGCTACACCTTC. The chain joins TRBV3-1 to TRBJ1-2; 8 bases are shared with TRBD1. The CDR3 contains 16 residues. In germline, CDR1 is LGHDT, CDR2 YNNKEL (reference sequence). The V gene end was trimmed by 6 bases and the J gene end by 5 bases; junction bases not matched to a gene: 14.

This rearrangement joins TRBV7-2 to TRBJ2-2, with D possibly matching TRBD2 (7 bases). There are 16 residues in the CDR3. CDR1 and CDR2 (germline): SGHTA, FQGNSA. Trimming left V 0 bases short and J 5 bases short, with 13 bases between. The CDR3 spells CASSLAGGPRTGELFF. Written as DNA, the CDR3 is TGTGCCAGCAGCTTAGCGGGGGGGCCTCGAACCGGGGAGCTGTTTTTT.